The rows below give T cell receptor beta chains drawn from one sample of a study of CD8+ T cells in alopecia areata. Sequenced by immunoSEQ multiplex PCR; TCRdb stores in-frame clones only, minus some. The sample comprises some 170,000 clones, approximately 52% of which are singletons, and roughly 17% rests with the top ten. The sample consisted of CD4+ T cells sorted from blood, taken at roughly week 55, from a patient treated with tofacitinib. The receptor source for this set is a human donor with alopecia areata. Each CDR3 is given with its conserved first and last residue. D genes are given only for firm matches. Clone size is not always given. Where it is, it says once, few, many or a class for expanded clones.

clone size: -; J gene: TRBJ2-5; V gene: TRBV5-1; D gene: -; CDR3 protein: CASSLVPGETQYF; CDR3 DNA: TGCGCCAGCAGCTTGGTACCGGGGGAGACCCAGTACTTC
clone size: -; J gene: TRBJ2-3; V gene: TRBV4-2; D gene: TRBD2; CDR3 protein: CASSQAPSGIENTQYF; CDR3 DNA: TGTGCCAGCAGCCAAGCTCCTAGCGGGATTGAAAATACGCAGTATTTT
clone size: once; J gene: TRBJ2-3; V gene: TRBV5-1; D gene: -; CDR3 protein: CASSITDTQYF; CDR3 DNA: TGCGCCAGCAGCATAACAGATACGCAGTATTTT
clone size: -; J gene: TRBJ1-5; V gene: TRBV6-5; D gene: -; CDR3 protein: CASSHSQRGSNQPQHF; CDR3 DNA: TGTGCCAGCAGTCACTCTCAGAGGGGCAGCAATCAGCCCCAGCATTTT
clone size: -; J gene: TRBJ1-6; V gene: TRBV30; D gene: TRBD1; CDR3 protein: CAWIRSGTGGSSPLHF; CDR3 DNA: TGTGCCTGGATTAGATCCGGGACAGGGGGATCCTCACCCCTCCACTTT
clone size: -; J gene: TRBJ1-2; V gene: TRBV7-8; D gene: -; CDR3 protein: CASSPAAGDYGYTF; CDR3 DNA: TGTGCCAGCAGCCCCGCCGCGGGAGACTATGGCTACACCTTC
clone size: few; J gene: TRBJ2-3; V gene: TRBV2; D gene: -; CDR3 protein: CASSPSGEYTQYF; CDR3 DNA: TGTGCCAGCAGCCCCTCGGGGGAGTATACGCAGTATTTT
clone size: -; J gene: TRBJ1-2; V gene: TRBV29-1; D gene: -; CDR3 protein: CSVAGVFGYTF; CDR3 DNA: TGCAGCGTTGCGGGGGTCTTTGGCTACACCTTC
clone size: many; J gene: TRBJ2-2; V gene: TRBV5-1; D gene: -; CDR3 protein: CASRSSPNTGELFF; CDR3 DNA: TGCGCCAGCAGGAGCAGCCCAAACACCGGGGAGCTGTTTTTT
clone size: -; J gene: TRBJ2-5; V gene: TRBV29-1; D gene: TRBD1; CDR3 protein: CSDQQGTETQYF; CDR3 DNA: TGCAGCGATCAACAGGGGACCGAGACCCAGTACTTC
clone size: -; J gene: TRBJ2-7; V gene: TRBV15; D gene: -; CDR3 protein: CATSRERGGLLF; CDR3 DNA: TGTGCCACCAGCAGAGAACGGGGTGGGTTACTCTTC
clone size: few; J gene: TRBJ2-7; V gene: TRBV21-1; D gene: -; CDR3 protein: CASSKALDRVSYEQYF; CDR3 DNA: TGTGCCAGCAGCAAAGCGCTGGACAGGGTCTCCTACGAGCAGTACTTC